The count of the clone carrying this TCR beta chain is one. These data come from a study of CD8+ T cells in alopecia areata. In germline, CDR1 is SGHTA, CDR2 FQGNSA. The CDR3 is 14 amino acids. Trimming cost V 10 bases and J 5 bases, with 18 bases left between them. As for treatment: oral pan-JAK inhibitor, 5-10 mg twice daily. The authors extracted RNA and reverse transcribed it into cDNA as the sequencing template. Assay: immunoSEQ multiplex PCR; the TCRdb copy retains only in-frame clones and omits some. The sample includes 200,000 to 250,000 clones, roughly 64% of them seen just once. The chain links TRBV7-2 to TRBJ2-1; D possibly uses TRBD1 or TRBD2 (6 bases each). The clonotype originates from a human donor with alopecia areata. Sequenced material: CD4+ T cells sorted from blood, taken at week 4, from a patient treated with tofacitinib. The CDR3 loop is CATFLWGANNEQFF. CDR3 sequence (DNA): TGTGCCACATTCCTGTGGGGGGCGAACAATGAGCAGTTCTTC.